This T cell receptor (beta chain) emerged from a study of blood T cell repertoires in COVID-19. As for the study in general: Samples came from the United States, Italy and Spain, spanning acute and convalescent COVID-19.

The data were produced by immunoSEQ multiplex PCR, yet TCRdb's version contains in-frame clones alone and is incomplete. This table has under 250,000 clones, almost 85% appearing once. The V end lost 4 bases, the J end lost 5 bases, and 15 bases lay between the germline ends. This CDR3 comprises 15 residues. Looked up from germline, CDR1 is SGHDT and CDR2 is YYEEEE. The chain joins TRBV5-6 to TRBJ1-4, with D possibly TRBD1 on 5 matching bases. The TCR comes from a woman in her 50s with active or convalescent COVID-19. The sample was peripheral blood. The CDR3 reads CASSPSAGFNEKLFF. The CDR3 coding sequence is TGTGCCAGCAGCCCCAGCGCAGGGTTCAATGAAAAACTGTTTTTT.